The 27 T cell receptor beta chains below were found in one sample sequenced in a study of chemoradiotherapy in HPV16-positive cancers. Profiled with immunoSEQ multiplex PCR; TCRdb holds only in-frame clones, not every one. The table has some 640 clones, roughly nine tenths seen once. This specimen consisted of tumor tissue, obtained from a patient who underwent chemoradiotherapy. The receptors here all came from a human donor with HPV-associated anogenital cancer.

This chain links TRBV6-4 with TRBJ2-2; D might be TRBD2 (5 bases). Germline loops: CDR1 MRHNA, CDR2 SNTAGT. The ends were cut back, 6 bases at V and 3 bases at J, with 14 bases in the middle. CDR3 length equals 15 residues. CDR3 DNA: TGTGCCAGCAGAAAGGTGGACTCCGACACCGGGGAGCTGTTTTTT. It translates to CASRKVDSDTGELFF.

This chain uses TRBV11-3 with TRBJ2-1; D is tentatively TRBD1 or TRBD2 (5 bases each). This CDR3 is built from 16 residues. In germline, CDR1 is SGHNT, CDR2 YENEEA. V lost 5 bases and J lost 5, with 19 bases in between. In DNA, the CDR3 is TGTGCCAGCAGCCTACGAGGGACGGTTATCGACAATGAGCAGTTCTTC. Protein product: CASSLRGTVIDNEQFF.

This clone showed up just once. The chain employs TRBV6-5 and TRBJ1-4; maybe TRBD1 (6 bases). This CDR3 region has 12 residues. Germline V gene lookup returns CDR1 MNHEY and CDR2 SVGAGI. The V and J ends lost 10 bases and 8 bases respectively, with 14 bases between them. This chain's CDR3 is CATRTGLEKLFF. CDR3 DNA sequence: TGTGCCACCAGAACAGGGCTCGAAAAACTGTTTTTT.

This chain uses TRBV4-1 with TRBJ1-2; no definite D call. This CDR3 contains 15 residues. Germline values: CDR1 MGHRA, CDR2 YSYEKL. Trimming removed 0 bases at V and 4 bases at J, with 12 bases between. The CDR3, as DNA: TGCGCCAGCAGCCAAGACGTCAGCCGACTCTATGGCTACACCTTC. Protein product: CASSQDVSRLYGYTF.

V is TRBV5-6 and J is TRBJ2-7, with TRBD1 matching over 12 bases. V lost 4 bases and J lost 3; bases outside the gene matches: 5. The CDR3 consists of 15 residues. Per germline, CDR1 SGHDT and CDR2 YYEEEE. Here the CDR3 reads CASSDRDRGLYEQYF. The CDR3 coding sequence is TGTGCCAGCAGCGACCGGGACAGGGGGCTCTACGAGCAGTACTTC.

This clone showed up just once. This chain connects TRBV7-9 to TRBJ2-5; possible D gene TRBD2, 6 bases. CDR1 SEHNR and CDR2 FQNEAQ come from the germline V gene (reference sequence). Trimming pared 5 bases from V and 0 bases from J, leaving 10 bases between. The CDR3 sequence is 14 residues long. CDR3 nucleotides: TGTGCCAGCAGCCTACGGACTAACCAAGAGACCCAGTACTTC. This sequence encodes CASSLRTNQETQYF. Full variable domain (remainder filled in from reference TRBV7-9 and TRBJ2-5): DTGVSQNPRHKITKRGQNVTFRCDPISEHNRLYWYRQTLGQGPEFLTYFQNEAQLEKSRLLSDRFSAERPKGSFSTLEIQRTEQGDSAMYLCASSLRTNQETQYFGPGTRLLVL.

The chain uses TRBV6-5 and TRBJ2-5; D uncertain. CDR1 MNHEY and CDR2 SVGAGI come from the germline V gene. The CDR3 covers 12 residues. V was clipped by 2 bases and J by 3 bases, with 4 bases between them. The CDR3 reads CASSYTEETQYF. CDR3 bases: TGTGCCAGCAGTTACACCGAAGAGACCCAGTACTTC.

V is TRBV2 and J is TRBJ2-2; TRBD1 aligns across 7 bases. The trim removed 6 bases at V and 2 bases at J, leaving 6 bases unmatched. Germline V CDR1 and CDR2: SNHLY, FYNNEI. The CDR3 covers 15 residues. The CDR3 nucleotides are TGTGCCAGCAGAGCGACAGGGACCAACACCGGGGAGCTGTTTTTT. Amino acids: CASRATGTNTGELFF. Using reference TRBV2 and TRBJ2-2 for the parts outside the CDR3, the full variable domain is EPEVTQTPSHQVTQMGQEVILRCVPISNHLYFYWYRQILGQKVEFLVSFYNNEISEKSEIFDDQFSVERPDGSNFTLKIRSTKLEDSAMYFCASRATGTNTGELFFGEGSRLTVL.

The chain employs TRBV6-6 and TRBJ2-5; D is unresolved. The V end was cut by 2 bases, the J end by 3 bases, with 4 bases between. Germline values: CDR1 MNHNY, CDR2 SVGAGI (reference sequence). This CDR3 spans 12 amino acids. As DNA, the CDR3 is TGTGCCAGCAGTTACACCGAAGAGACCCAGTACTTC. As protein: CASSYTEETQYF.

The chain combines TRBV9 with TRBJ2-5; 10 positions agree with TRBD2. V trimming: 3 bases; J trimming: 9 bases; junction bases outside the gene matches: 8. Germline lookup yields CDR1 SGDLS and CDR2 YYNGEE. The CDR3 consists of 14 residues. The DNA for the CDR3 is TGTGCCAGCAGCGCGGGACTAGCGCCGTCGGCCCAGTACTTC. This encodes CASSAGLAPSAQYF.

Worth noting for this clone: Relative to the germline gene, one junction end is altered; a read error may explain this. This sequence joins TRBV6-6 and TRBJ2-5, with D possibly TRBD2 on 7 matching bases. The CDR3 covers 12 residues. Germline V CDR1 and CDR2: MNHNY, SVGAGI (reference sequence). CDR3 nucleotide sequence: TGTGCCAGCAGTAGTCAGGGGAGGGCCGGGGACTTC. Encoded protein: CASSSQGRAGDF.

This clone was counted only a few times. V usage is TRBV2 and J usage is TRBJ1-1; TRBD1 matches at 11 bases. The V gene end was trimmed by 6 bases and the J gene end by 0 bases; junction bases not matched to a gene: 6. The CDR3 runs 16 residues. Germline V CDR1 and CDR2: SNHLY, FYNNEI. CDR3 protein: CASSQGQGVLNTEAFF. DNA for the CDR3: TGTGCCAGCAGCCAGGGACAGGGGGTACTGAACACTGAAGCTTTCTTT. Full variable domain (outside the CDR3, taken from reference TRBV2 and TRBJ1-1): EPEVTQTPSHQVTQMGQEVILRCVPISNHLYFYWYRQILGQKVEFLVSFYNNEISEKSEIFDDQFSVERPDGSNFTLKIRSTKLEDSAMYFCASSQGQGVLNTEAFFGQGTRLTVV.

This clone has a handful of counts. In nucleotides, the CDR3 is TGTGCCAGCAGCGCGGACAGGGCACAGCCCCAGCATTTT. Translation: CASSADRAQPQHF. This rearrangement joins TRBV2 to TRBJ1-5; 8 nucleotides align to TRBD1. Per the germline V gene, CDR1 is SNHLY and CDR2 is FYNNEI. Trimming took 6 bases from V and 7 from J; bases not matched to a gene: 5. The CDR3 runs 13 residues.

This clone was seen once. This sequence joins TRBV20-1 and TRBJ2-3; the D is unclear. Germline CDR1 is DFQATT and CDR2 is SNEGSKA (reference sequence). CDR3 length: 10 amino acids. Here the CDR3 reads CSVYTDTQYF. Here the CDR3 DNA reads TGCAGCGTTTACACAGATACGCAGTATTTT.

This chain connects TRBV6-5 to TRBJ2-1; 7 bases map to TRBD1. Germline CDR1 MNHEY, CDR2 SVGAGI. Trimming at V came to 6 bases and at J to 10 bases, leaving 6 bases not matched to a gene. CDR3 length: 12 amino acids. The CDR3 region is CASRTGVGEQFF. In DNA, the CDR3 is TGTGCCAGCAGAACAGGGGTGGGGGAGCAGTTCTTC.

The chain uses TRBV7-9 and TRBJ1-6, with TRBD1 matching 10 bases. CDR3 length equals 14 residues. Trimming took 5 bases from V and 9 from J; bases not matched to a gene: 4. Per germline, CDR1 SEHNR and CDR2 FQNEAQ (reference sequence). The CDR3 bases are TGTGCCAGCAGCACCGGGACAGGGGTTTCACCCCTCCACTTT. This sequence encodes CASSTGTGVSPLHF.

The rearrangement links TRBV5-4 to TRBJ1-1; D perhaps matches TRBD1 (5 bases). Germline lookup yields CDR1 SGHNT and CDR2 YYREEE (reference sequence). V was trimmed by 1 base and J by 3 bases, leaving 13 bases between them. The CDR3 is 15 residues long. The CDR3 bases are TGTGCCAGCAGCTTGTGGGGGATGGTGTACACTGAAGCTTTCTTT. Encoded protein: CASSLWGMVYTEAFF. The full variable domain, in which reference TRBV5-4 and TRBJ1-1 provide the parts outside the CDR3, is ETGVTQSPTHLIKTRGQQVTLRCSSQSGHNTVSWYQQALGQGPQFIFQYYREEENGRGNFPPRFSGLQFPNYSSELNVNALELDDSALYLCASSLWGMVYTEAFFGQGTRLTVV.

This clone has only a few counts. CDR3 sequence reads: CATGPDAKNIQYF. The CDR3 DNA reads TGTGCCACCGGGCCTGATGCCAAAAACATTCAGTACTTC. The chain employs TRBV19 and TRBJ2-4; D remains unclear. From germline, CDR1 is LNHDA and CDR2 SQIVND (reference sequence). The CDR3 consists of 13 residues. The ends were cut back, 10 bases at V and 1 base at J, with 11 bases in the middle.

This chain uses TRBV9 with TRBJ1-1, with D hard to call. The CDR3 length is 14 residues. V was trimmed by 0 bases and J by 4 bases, leaving 10 bases between them. Germline V gene lookup returns CDR1 SGDLS and CDR2 YYNGEE. In DNA, the CDR3 is TGTGCCAGCAGCGTAGACCCGATCCCCACTGAAGCTTTCTTT. It encodes CASSVDPIPTEAFF.

The rearrangement joins TRBV5-6 to TRBJ1-2; possible D gene TRBD1, 6 bases. Germline V lookup: CDR1 SGHDT, CDR2 YYEEEE. Trimming left V 0 bases short and J 7 bases short, with 13 bases between. This CDR3 spans 14 amino acids. The CDR3 loop is CASSLVGHWSGYTF. CDR3 DNA: TGTGCCAGCAGCTTGGTGGGACATTGGAGTGGCTACACCTTC.

The chain carries TRBV15 and TRBJ2-6, with D uncertain. The CDR3 has 17 amino acids. CDR1 and CDR2 from the germline V gene are LNHNV and YYDKDF (reference sequence). V lost 1 base and J 0 bases, leaving 10 bases between the germline ends. Here the CDR3 reads CATSRGPQSSGANVLTF. For the CDR3, the DNA is TGTGCCACCAGCAGAGGGCCCCAAAGCTCTGGGGCCAACGTCCTGACTTTC.

The J gene is TRBJ2-3, the V gene TRBV4-3; either TRBD1 or TRBD2 may supply D (5 bases each). The CDR3 has 15 amino acids. Deletions cut 1 base from V and 0 bases from J, with 8 bases between. Germline lookup yields CDR1 LGHNA and CDR2 YSLEER. This chain's CDR3 is CASSQGGGSTDTQYF. DNA of the CDR3: TGCGCCAGCAGCCAAGGGGGCGGGAGCACAGATACGCAGTATTTT.

This clone was seen only once. J is TRBJ2-7 and V is TRBV30; 13 positions match TRBD2. The J segment lost 4 bases and the V segment lost 3 bases, leaving 3 bases of the junction unmatched. The CDR3 has 14 residues. CDR1 GTSNPN and CDR2 SVGIG come from the germline V gene (reference sequence). The DNA of the CDR3 is TGTGCCTGGAGAACTAGCGGGAGGGGTTACGAGCAGTACTTC. The encoded protein is CAWRTSGRGYEQYF.

The chain is built from TRBV10-3 and TRBJ2-2; D is possibly TRBD2 (6 bases). CDR1 is ENHRY and CDR2 is SYGVKD in the germline V gene. Trimming cost V 6 bases and J 3 bases, with 11 bases left between them. There are 14 residues in the CDR3. The CDR3 is CAIRRERDTGELFF. In DNA, the CDR3 is TGTGCCATCAGACGGGAGAGGGACACCGGGGAGCTGTTTTTT.

This chain connects TRBV7-9 to TRBJ1-2; D is uncertain. The V gene lost 5 bases and the J gene lost 4 bases, with 17 bases spanning the gap. The CDR3 sequence is 15 residues long. Germline V lookup: CDR1 SEHNR, CDR2 FQNEAQ (reference sequence). CDR3 in DNA: TGTGCCAGCAGCCGTGACTATGGAAAGACCTATGGCTACACCTTC. Its translation: CASSRDYGKTYGYTF.

The V and J genes are TRBV2 and TRBJ1-5; 7 bases are a match to TRBD1. V lost 6 bases to trimming and J lost 0 bases; unmatched junction nucleotides: 2. This CDR3 has 14 residues. Germline CDR1 and CDR2: SNHLY and FYNNEI. This chain's CDR3 is CASRDRVSNQPQHF. CDR3 DNA sequence: TGTGCCAGCAGAGACAGGGTTAGCAATCAGCCCCAGCATTTT.

The genes are TRBV19 and TRBJ2-7; possible D gene TRBD1, 6 bases. CDR3 size: 15 residues. Trimming took 7 bases from V and 2 from J, leaving 18 bases between them. Germline CDR1 is LNHDA and CDR2 is SQIVND (reference sequence). The CDR3 nucleotides read TGTGCCAGTACCACCTCCTTCAGGGGAGCCTACGAGCAGTACTTC. Protein product: CASTTSFRGAYEQYF. Full variable domain (rest looked up from reference TRBV19 and TRBJ2-7): DGGITQSPKYLFRKEGQNVTLSCEQNLNHDAMYWYRQDPGQGLRLIYYSQIVNDFQKGDIAEGYSVSREKKESFPLTVTSAQKNPTAFYLCASTTSFRGAYEQYFGPGTRLTVT.